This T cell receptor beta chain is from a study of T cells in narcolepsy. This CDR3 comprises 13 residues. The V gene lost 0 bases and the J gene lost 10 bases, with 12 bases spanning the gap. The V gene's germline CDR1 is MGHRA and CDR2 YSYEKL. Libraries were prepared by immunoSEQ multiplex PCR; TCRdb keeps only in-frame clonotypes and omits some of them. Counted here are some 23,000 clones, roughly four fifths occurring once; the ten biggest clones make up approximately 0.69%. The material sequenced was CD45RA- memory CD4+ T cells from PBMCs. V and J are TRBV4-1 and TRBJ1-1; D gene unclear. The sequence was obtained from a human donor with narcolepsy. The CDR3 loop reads CASSQDVDGRAFF. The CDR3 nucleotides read TGCGCCAGCAGCCAAGATGTTGACGGGAGAGCTTTCTTT.